This TCR beta chain was recorded in a study of T cell changes during pregnancy in multiple sclerosis. Clones were read by immunoSEQ multiplex PCR, and TCRdb kept only the in-frame ones, dropping some. The sample consists of more than 45,000 clones, roughly 93% of them appearing once. As to this clone: Mismatch with germline at one junction end may stem from a read error.

Germline assignment: CDR1 MDHEN and CDR2 SYDVKM. This CDR3 spans 16 amino acids. The sample in question was CD8+ T cells from peripheral blood mononuclear cells, obtained in the second trimester of pregnancy. The source of this sequence is a female donor with multiple sclerosis, enrolled in a pregnancy study. The rearrangement joins TRBV28 to TRBJ2-7, with 8 bases matching TRBD1. The CDR3 reads CASRPHGQGSTYEQYF. The DNA of the CDR3 is TGTGCCAGCAGACCACATGGACAGGGCTCCACCTACGAGCAATACTTC.